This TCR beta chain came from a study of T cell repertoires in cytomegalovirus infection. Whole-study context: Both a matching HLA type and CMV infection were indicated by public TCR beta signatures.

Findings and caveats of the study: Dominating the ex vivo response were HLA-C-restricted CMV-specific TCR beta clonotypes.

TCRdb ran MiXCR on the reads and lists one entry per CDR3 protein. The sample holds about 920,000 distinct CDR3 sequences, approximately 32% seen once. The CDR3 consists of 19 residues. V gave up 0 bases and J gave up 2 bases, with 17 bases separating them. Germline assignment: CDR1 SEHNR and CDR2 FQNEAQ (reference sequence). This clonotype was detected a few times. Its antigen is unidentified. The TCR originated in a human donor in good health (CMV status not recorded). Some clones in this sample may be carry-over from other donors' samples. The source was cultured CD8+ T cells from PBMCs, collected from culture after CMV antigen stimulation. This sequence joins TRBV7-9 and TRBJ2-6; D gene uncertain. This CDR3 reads CASSLAYYEPIPGANVLTF. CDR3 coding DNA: TGTGCCAGCAGCTTAGCTTACTACGAACCTATCCCTGGGGCCAACGTCCTGACTTTC.